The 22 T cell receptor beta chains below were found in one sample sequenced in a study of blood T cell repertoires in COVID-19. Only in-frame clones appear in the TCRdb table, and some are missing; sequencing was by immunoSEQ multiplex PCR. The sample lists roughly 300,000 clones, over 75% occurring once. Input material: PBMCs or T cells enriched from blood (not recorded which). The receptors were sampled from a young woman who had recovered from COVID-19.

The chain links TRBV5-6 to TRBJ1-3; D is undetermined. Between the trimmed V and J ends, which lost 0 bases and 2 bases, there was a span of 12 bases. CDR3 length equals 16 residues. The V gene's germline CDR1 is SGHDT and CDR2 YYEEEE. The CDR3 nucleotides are TGTGCCAGCAGCTTGGCTTTACACCGCACTGGAAACACCATATATTTT. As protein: CASSLALHRTGNTIYF.

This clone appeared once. CDR3 loop: CASSAADSHKIYGYTF. In nucleotides, the CDR3 is TGTGCCAGTAGTGCCGCGGACAGTCACAAGATCTATGGCTACACCTTC. The chain joins TRBV19 to TRBJ1-2, with D perhaps TRBD1 (6 bases). The CDR3 totals 16 residues. CDR1 is LNHDA and CDR2 is SQIVND in the germline V gene (reference sequence). Trimming took 5 bases from V and 4 from J, leaving 20 bases between them.

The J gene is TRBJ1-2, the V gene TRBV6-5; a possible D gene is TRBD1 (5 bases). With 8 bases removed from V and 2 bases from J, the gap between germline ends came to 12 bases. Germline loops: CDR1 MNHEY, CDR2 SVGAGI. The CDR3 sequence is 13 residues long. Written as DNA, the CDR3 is TGTGCCAGCCAGGAGGGGCGCAACTATGGCTACACCTTC. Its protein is CASQEGRNYGYTF.

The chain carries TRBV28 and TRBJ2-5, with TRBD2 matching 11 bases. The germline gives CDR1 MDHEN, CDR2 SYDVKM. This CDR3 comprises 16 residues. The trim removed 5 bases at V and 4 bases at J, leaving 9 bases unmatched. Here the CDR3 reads CASSPLAGGRGETQYF. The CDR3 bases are TGTGCCAGCAGTCCCTTAGCGGGAGGGCGGGGAGAGACCCAGTACTTC.

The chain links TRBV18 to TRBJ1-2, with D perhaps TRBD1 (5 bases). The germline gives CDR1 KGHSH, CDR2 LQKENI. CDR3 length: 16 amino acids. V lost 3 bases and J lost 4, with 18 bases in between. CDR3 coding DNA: TGTGCCAGCTCACCCGATACAGGTGGTGTAACCTATGGCTACACCTTC. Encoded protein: CASSPDTGGVTYGYTF.

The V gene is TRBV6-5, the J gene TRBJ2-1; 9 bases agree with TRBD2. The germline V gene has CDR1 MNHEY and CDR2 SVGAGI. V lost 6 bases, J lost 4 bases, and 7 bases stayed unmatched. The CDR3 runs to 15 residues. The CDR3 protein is CASRKGTSWYNEQFF. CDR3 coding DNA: TGTGCCAGCAGGAAGGGGACTAGCTGGTACAATGAGCAGTTCTTC.

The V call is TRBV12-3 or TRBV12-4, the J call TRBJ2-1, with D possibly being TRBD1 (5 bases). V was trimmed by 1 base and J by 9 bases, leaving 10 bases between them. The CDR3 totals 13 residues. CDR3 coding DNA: TGTGCCAGCAGTTTAGTTGAAGGGGTTGAGCAGTTCTTC. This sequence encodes CASSLVEGVEQFF.

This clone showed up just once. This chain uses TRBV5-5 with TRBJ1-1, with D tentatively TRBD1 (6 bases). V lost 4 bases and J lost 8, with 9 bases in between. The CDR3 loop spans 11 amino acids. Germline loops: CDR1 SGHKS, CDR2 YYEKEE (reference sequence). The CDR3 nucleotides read TGTGCCAGCAGCCTCGGACAGGAAGCTTTCTTT. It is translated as CASSLGQEAFF.

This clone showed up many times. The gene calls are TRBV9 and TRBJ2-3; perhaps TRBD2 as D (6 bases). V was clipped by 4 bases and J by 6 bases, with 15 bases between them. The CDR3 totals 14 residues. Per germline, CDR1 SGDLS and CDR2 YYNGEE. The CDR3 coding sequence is TGTGCCAGCAGCACTACTAGCACGGGGGATACGCAGTATTTT. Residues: CASSTTSTGDTQYF.

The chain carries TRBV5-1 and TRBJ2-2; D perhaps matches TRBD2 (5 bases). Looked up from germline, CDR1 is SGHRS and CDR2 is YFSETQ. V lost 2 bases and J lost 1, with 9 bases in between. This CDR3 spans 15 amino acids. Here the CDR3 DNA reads TGCGCCAGCAGCTTACAAGCGGAGAACACCGGGGAGCTGTTTTTT. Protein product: CASSLQAENTGELFF.

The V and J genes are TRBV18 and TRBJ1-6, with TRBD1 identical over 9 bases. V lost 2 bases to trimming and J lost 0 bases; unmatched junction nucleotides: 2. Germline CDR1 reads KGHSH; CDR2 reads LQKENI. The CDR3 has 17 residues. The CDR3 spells CASSPMDRGSYNSPLHF. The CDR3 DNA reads TGTGCCAGCTCACCAATGGACAGGGGCTCCTATAATTCACCCCTCCACTTT.

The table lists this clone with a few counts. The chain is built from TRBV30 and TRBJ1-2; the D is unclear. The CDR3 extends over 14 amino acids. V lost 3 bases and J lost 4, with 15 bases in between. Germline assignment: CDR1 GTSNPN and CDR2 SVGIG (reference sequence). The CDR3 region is CAWRQSTYFYGYTF. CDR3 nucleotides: TGTGCCTGGAGACAGTCCACTTACTTCTATGGCTACACCTTC. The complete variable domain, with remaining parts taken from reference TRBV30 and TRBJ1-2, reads SQTIHQWPATLVQPVGSPLSLECTVEGTSNPNLYWYRQAAGRGLQLLFYSVGIGQISSEVPQNLSASRPQDRQFILSSKKLLLSDSGFYLCAWRQSTYFYGYTFGSGTRLTVV.

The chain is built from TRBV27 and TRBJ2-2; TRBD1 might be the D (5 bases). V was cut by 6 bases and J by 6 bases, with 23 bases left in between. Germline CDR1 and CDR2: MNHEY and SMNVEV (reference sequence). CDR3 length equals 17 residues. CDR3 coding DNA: TGTGCCAGCAGACCCGGACACGGAGTACCCCGGGCCGGGGAGCTGTTTTTT. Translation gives CASRPGHGVPRAGELFF.

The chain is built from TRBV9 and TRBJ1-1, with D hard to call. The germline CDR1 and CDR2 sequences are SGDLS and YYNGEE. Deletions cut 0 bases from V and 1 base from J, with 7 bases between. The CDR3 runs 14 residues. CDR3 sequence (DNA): TGTGCCAGCAGCGTAGAACAGAGGAACACTGAAGCTTTCTTT. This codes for CASSVEQRNTEAFF.

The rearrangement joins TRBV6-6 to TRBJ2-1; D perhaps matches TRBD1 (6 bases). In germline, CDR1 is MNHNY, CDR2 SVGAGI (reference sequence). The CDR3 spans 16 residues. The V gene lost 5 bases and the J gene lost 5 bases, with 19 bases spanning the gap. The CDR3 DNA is TGTGCCAGCAGTCATCGGGCAAGGGACACCCACAATGAGCAGTTCTTC. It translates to CASSHRARDTHNEQFF.

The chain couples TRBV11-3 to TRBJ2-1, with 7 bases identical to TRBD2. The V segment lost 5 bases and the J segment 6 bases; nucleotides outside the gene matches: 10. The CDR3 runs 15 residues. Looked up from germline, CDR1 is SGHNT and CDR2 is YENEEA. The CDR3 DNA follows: TGTGCCAGCAGCCCGGGGAGGGAGTACGGCAATGAGCAGTTCTTC. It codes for CASSPGREYGNEQFF.

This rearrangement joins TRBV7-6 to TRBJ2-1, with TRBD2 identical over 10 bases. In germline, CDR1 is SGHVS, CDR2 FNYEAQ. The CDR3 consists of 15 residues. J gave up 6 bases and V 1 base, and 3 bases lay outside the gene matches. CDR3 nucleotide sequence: TGTGCCAGCAGCTTAGGGGCTAGCGGGAGCAATGAGCAGTTCTTC. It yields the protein CASSLGASGSNEQFF. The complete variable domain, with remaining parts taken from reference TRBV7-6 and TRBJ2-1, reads GAGVSQSPRYKVTKRGQDVALRCDPISGHVSLYWYRQALGQGPEFLTYFNYEAQQDKSGLPNDRFSAERPEGSISTLTIQRTEQRDSAMYRCASSLGASGSNEQFFGPGTRLTVL.

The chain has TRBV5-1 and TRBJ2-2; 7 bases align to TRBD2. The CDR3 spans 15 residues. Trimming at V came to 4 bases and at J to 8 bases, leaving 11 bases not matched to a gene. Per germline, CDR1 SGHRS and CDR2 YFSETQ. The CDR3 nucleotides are TGCGCCAGCAGCCCTCAAGCGGGGTTGGATGGGGAGCTGTTTTTT. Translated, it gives CASSPQAGLDGELFF. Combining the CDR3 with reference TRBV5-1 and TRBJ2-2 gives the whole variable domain KAGVTQTPRYLIKTRGQQVTLSCSPISGHRSVSWYQQTPGQGLQFLFEYFSETQRNKGNFPGRFSGRQFSNSRSEMNVSTLELGDSALYLCASSPQAGLDGELFFGEGSRLTVL.

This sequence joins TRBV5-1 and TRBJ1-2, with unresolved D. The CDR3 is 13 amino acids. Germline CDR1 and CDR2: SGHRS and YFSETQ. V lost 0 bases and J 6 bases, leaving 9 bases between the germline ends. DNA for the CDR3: TGCGCCAGCAGCTTGGGCGGGGTGAATGGCTACACCTTC. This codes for CASSLGGVNGYTF.

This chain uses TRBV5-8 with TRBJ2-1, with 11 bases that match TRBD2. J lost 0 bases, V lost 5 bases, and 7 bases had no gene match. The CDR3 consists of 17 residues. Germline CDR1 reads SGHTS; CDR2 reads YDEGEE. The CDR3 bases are TGTGCCAGCAGTTTCGCCGGGACTAGCGGCTCCTACAATGAGCAGTTCTTC. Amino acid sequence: CASSFAGTSGSYNEQFF.

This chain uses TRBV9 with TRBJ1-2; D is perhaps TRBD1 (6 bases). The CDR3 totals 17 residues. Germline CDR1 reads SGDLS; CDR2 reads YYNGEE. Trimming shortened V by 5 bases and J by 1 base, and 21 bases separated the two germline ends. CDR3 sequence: CASSDFTGDRFNYGYTF. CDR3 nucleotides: TGTGCCAGCAGTGATTTTACCGGAGACAGGTTTAACTATGGCTACACCTTC.

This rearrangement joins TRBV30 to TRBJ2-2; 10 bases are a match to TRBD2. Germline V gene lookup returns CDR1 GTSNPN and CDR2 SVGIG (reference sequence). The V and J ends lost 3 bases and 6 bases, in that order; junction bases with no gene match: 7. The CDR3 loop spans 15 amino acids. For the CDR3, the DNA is TGTGCCTGGAGCATTAGCGGGGGGTCAGCCGGGGAGCTGTTTTTT. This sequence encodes CAWSISGGSAGELFF. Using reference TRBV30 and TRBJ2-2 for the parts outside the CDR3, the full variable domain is SQTIHQWPATLVQPVGSPLSLECTVEGTSNPNLYWYRQAAGRGLQLLFYSVGIGQISSEVPQNLSASRPQDRQFILSSKKLLLSDSGFYLCAWSISGGSAGELFFGEGSRLTVL.